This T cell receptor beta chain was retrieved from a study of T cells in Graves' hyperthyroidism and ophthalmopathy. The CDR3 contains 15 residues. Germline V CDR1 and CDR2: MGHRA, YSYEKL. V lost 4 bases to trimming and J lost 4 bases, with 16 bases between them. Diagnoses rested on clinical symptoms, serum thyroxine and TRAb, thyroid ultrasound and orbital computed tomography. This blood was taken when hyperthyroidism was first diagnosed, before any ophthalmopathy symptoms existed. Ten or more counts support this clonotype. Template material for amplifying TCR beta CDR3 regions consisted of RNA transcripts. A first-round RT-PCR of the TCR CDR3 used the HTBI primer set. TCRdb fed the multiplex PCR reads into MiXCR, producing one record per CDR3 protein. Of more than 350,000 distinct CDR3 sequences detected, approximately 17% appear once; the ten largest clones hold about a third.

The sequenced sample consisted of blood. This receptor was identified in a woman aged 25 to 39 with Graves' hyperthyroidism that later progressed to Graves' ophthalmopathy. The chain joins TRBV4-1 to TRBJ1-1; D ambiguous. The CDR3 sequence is CASSLAVRTVTEAFF. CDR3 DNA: TGCGCCAGCAGCCTGGCTGTAAGGACTGTCACTGAAGCTTTCTTT.